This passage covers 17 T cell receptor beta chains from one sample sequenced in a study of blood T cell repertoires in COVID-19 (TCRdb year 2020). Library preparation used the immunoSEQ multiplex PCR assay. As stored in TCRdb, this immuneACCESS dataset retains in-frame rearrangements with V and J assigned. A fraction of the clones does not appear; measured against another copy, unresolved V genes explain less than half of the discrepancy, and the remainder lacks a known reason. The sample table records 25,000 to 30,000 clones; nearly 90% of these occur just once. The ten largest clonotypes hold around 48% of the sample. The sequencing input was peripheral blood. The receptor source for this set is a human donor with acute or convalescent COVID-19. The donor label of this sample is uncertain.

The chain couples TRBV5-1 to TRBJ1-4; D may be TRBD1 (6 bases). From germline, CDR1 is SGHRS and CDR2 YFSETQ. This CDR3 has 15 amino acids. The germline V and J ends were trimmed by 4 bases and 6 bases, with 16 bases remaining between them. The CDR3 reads CASSPGRGADEKLFF. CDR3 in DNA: TGCGCCAGCAGCCCTGGGAGGGGGGCGGATGAAAAACTGTTTTTT.

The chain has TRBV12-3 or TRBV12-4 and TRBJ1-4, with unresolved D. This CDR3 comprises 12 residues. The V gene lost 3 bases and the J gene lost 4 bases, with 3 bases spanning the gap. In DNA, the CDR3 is TGTGCCAGCAGTTTCTATAATGAAAAACTGTTTTTT. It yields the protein CASSFYNEKLFF.

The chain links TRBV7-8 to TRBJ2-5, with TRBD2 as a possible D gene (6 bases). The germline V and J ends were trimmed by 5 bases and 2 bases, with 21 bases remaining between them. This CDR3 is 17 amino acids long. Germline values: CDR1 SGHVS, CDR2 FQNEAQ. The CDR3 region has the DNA TGTGCCAGCAGCCCGAGATCCCAGGGACTCAATCAAGAGACCCAGTACTTC. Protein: CASSPRSQGLNQETQYF. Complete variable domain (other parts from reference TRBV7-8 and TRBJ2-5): GAGVSQSPRYKVAKRGQDVALRCDPISGHVSLFWYQQALGQGPEFLTYFQNEAQLDKSGLPSDRFFAERPEGSVSTLKIQRTQQEDSAVYLCASSPRSQGLNQETQYFGPGTRLLVL.

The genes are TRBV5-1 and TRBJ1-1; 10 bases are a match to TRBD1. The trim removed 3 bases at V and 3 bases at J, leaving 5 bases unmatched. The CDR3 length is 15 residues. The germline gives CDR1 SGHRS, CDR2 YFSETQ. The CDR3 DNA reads TGCGCCAGCAGCTCGGGACAGGGGACATACACTGAAGCTTTCTTT. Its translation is CASSSGQGTYTEAFF.

CDR3: CASSPYRVPSLNEQFF. The CDR3 DNA follows: TGTGCCAGCAGCCCATACAGGGTCCCAAGTTTAAATGAGCAGTTCTTC. The chain recombines TRBV5-5 with TRBJ2-1, with TRBD1 as a possible D gene (6 bases). This CDR3 region has 16 residues. Germline V gives CDR1 SGHKS, CDR2 YYEKEE (reference sequence). Trimming stripped 4 bases from V and 7 bases from J, with 21 bases between.

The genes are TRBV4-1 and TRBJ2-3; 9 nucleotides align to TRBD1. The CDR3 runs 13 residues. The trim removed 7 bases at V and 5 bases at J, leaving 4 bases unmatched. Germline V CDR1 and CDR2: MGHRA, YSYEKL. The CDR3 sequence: CASTQGAGDTQYF. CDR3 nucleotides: TGCGCCAGCACACAGGGGGCTGGAGATACGCAGTATTTT.

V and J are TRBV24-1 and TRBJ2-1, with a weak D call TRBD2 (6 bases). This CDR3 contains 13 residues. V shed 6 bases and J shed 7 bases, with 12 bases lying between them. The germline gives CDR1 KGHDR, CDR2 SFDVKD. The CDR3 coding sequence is TGTGCCACCAGTCACGCGGGATTAAATGAGCAGTTCTTC. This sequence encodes CATSHAGLNEQFF.

CDR3: CAITPTGANYGYTF. The CDR3 region has the DNA TGTGCCATCACTCCGACAGGAGCTAACTATGGCTACACCTTC. The chain couples TRBV10-3 to TRBJ1-2; a weak D match, TRBD1 (6 bases). The CDR3 is 14 amino acids. The V gene's germline CDR1 is ENHRY and CDR2 SYGVKD. V lost 7 bases and J 0 bases, leaving 12 bases between the germline ends.

CDR3 DNA sequence: TGCGCCAGCAGCTCGGCGGGTACTAACTATGGCTACACCTTC. It is translated as CASSSAGTNYGYTF. The V and J genes are TRBV5-1 and TRBJ1-2; D unclear. V was trimmed by 3 bases and J by 0 bases, leaving 9 bases between them. CDR1 and CDR2 (germline): SGHRS, YFSETQ. This CDR3 comprises 14 residues.

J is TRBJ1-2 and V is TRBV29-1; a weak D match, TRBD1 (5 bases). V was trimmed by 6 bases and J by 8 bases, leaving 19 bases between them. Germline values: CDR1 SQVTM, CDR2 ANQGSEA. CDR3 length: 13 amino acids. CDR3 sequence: CSVLGGGEVGYTF. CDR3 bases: TGCAGCGTCCTCGGGGGGGGAGAGGTCGGCTACACCTTC.

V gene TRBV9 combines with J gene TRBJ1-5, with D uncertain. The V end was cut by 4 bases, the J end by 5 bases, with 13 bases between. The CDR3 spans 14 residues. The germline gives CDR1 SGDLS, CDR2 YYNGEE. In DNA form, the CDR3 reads TGTGCCAGCAGCTCCGGACTAAGGCATCAGCCCCAGCATTTT. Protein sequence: CASSSGLRHQPQHF.

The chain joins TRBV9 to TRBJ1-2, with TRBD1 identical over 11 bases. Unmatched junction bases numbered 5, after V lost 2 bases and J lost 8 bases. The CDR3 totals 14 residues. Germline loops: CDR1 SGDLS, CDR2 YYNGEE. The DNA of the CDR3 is TGTGCCAGCAGCGTCATGGGACAGGGGGACGGCTACACCTTC. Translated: CASSVMGQGDGYTF.

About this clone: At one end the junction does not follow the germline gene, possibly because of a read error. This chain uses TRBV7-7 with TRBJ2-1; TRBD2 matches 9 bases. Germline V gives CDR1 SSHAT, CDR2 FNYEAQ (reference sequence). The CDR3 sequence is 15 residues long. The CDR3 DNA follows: TGTGCTAGCAGCCGTAGCGGGAGCGGCTACAATGAGCAGTTCTTC. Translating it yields CASSRSGSGYNEQFF.

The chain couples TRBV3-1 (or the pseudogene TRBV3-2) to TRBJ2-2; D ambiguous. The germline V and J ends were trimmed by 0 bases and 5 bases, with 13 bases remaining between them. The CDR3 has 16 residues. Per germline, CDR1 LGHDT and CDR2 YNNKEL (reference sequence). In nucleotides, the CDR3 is TGTGCCAGCAGCCAAGACTTACCCTTGAGTACCGGGGAGCTGTTTTTT. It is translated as CASSQDLPLSTGELFF.

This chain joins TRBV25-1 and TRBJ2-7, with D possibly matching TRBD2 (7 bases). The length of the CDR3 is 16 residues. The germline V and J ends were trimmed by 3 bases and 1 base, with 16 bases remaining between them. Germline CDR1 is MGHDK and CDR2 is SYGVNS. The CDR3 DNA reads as TGTGCCAGCAGTGATCCGGGGAGGGGGGCTTCCTACGAGCAGTACTTC. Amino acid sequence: CASSDPGRGASYEQYF.

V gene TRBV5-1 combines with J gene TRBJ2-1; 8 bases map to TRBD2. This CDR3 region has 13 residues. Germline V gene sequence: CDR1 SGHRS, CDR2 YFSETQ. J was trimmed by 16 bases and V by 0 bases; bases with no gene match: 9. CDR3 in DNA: TGCGCCAGCAGCTTGGTGCTCGGGACTAGTCCCTTCTTC. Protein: CASSLVLGTSPFF. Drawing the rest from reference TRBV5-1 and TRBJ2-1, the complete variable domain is KAGVTQTPRYLIKTRGQQVTLSCSPISGHRSVSWYQQTPGQGLQFLFEYFSETQRNKGNFPGRFSGRQFSNSRSEMNVSTLELGDSALYLCASSLVLGTSPFFGPGTRLTVL.

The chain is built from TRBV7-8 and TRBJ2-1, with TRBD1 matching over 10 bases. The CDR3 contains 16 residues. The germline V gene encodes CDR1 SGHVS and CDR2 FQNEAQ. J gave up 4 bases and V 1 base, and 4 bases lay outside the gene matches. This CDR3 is CASSLVRQGAYNEQFF. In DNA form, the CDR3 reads TGTGCCAGCAGCTTAGTGAGACAGGGGGCATACAATGAGCAGTTCTTC.